The 4 T cell receptor beta chains reported below all come from one sample, sequenced in a study of vaccination effects on CD4 cells after COVID-19. These TCRs' antigens remain unknown. Sequencing was performed with immunoSEQ multiplex PCR; in TCRdb, only in-frame clones are kept and a portion is missing. The sample holds about 54,000 clones, around 80% seen once. Before any sequencing was done, the ViraFEST assay used viral peptide pools to expand antigen-specific CD4+ T cells. Once cultured for around 11 days, the cells underwent separation to obtain CD4+ T cells. The input for sequencing was CD4+ T cells from PBMCs cultured with HCoV-229E spike peptides, taken before COVID-19 vaccination. All receptors come from a human donor who received a COVID-19 vaccine.

V gene TRBV6-6 combines with J gene TRBJ1-1; no reliable D call. Trimming cost V 8 bases and J 2 bases, with 9 bases left between them. The CDR3 is 12 residues long. The germline CDR1 and CDR2 sequences are MNHNY and SVGAGI (reference sequence). The CDR3 region is CASCRANTEAFF. CDR3 nucleotide sequence: TGTGCCAGCTGTAGGGCAAACACTGAAGCTTTCTTT.

The gene calls are TRBV5-6 and TRBJ2-7, with D unclear. The germline CDR1 and CDR2 sequences are SGHDT and YYEEEE. The CDR3 loop spans 13 amino acids. Trimming pared 4 bases from V and 3 bases from J, leaving 11 bases between. In DNA, the CDR3 is TGTGCCAGCAGCCGTGGGTCGATCTACGAGCAGTACGTC. This translates into CASSRGSIYEQYV.

The V call is TRBV18, the J call TRBJ1-5; TRBD1 is a possible D gene (6 bases). Trimming left V 3 bases short and J 6 bases short, with 15 bases between. The germline V gene has CDR1 KGHSH and CDR2 LQKENI. The CDR3 spans 15 residues. DNA of the CDR3: TGTGCCAGCTCACCGGACAGCCTTGAAGGTCAGCCCCAGCATTTT. Translation: CASSPDSLEGQPQHF. The whole variable domain, filled in from reference TRBV18 and TRBJ1-5, reads NAGVMQNPRHLVRRRGQEARLRCSPMKGHSHVYWYRQLPEEGLKFMVYLQKENIIDESGMPKERFSAEFPKEGPSILRIQQVVRGDSAAYFCASSPDSLEGQPQHFGDGTRLSIL.

For this clone: The germline gene is not matched at one end of the junction; a read error may be the cause. The V call is TRBV19, the J call TRBJ1-2; 9 bases are shared with TRBD1. Germline lookup yields CDR1 LNHDA and CDR2 SQIVND (reference sequence). The CDR3 is made up of 14 amino acids. The CDR3 sequence: CASSTGGSNYGYTF. CDR3 bases: TGTGCTAGTAGTACAGGGGGCTCGAACTATGGCTACACCTTC.